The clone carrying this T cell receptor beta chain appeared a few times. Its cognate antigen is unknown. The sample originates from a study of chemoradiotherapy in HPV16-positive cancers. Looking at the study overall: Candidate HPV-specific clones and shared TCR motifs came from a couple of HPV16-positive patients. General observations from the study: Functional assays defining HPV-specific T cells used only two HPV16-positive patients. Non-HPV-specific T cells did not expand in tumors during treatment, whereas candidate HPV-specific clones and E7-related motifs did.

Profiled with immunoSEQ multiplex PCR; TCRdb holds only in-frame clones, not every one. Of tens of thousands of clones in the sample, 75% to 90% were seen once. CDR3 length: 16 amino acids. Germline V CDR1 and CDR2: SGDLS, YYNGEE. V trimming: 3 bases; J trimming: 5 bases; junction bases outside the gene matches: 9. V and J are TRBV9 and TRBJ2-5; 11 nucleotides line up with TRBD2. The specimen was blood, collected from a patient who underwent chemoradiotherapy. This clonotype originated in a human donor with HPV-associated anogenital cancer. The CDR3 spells CASSAGGLAAWETQYF. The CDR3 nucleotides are TGTGCCAGCAGCGCGGGGGGACTAGCGGCTTGGGAGACCCAGTACTTC.